This TCR beta chain stems from a study of shared clonotypes between healthy human individuals. The study's findings and limits: In several donors, around 4.8% of naive CD4 clonotypes appeared in common. Clonotypes shared by all four donors outscored non-shared clonotypes in generation probability.

Naive CD8 cells lacked CD45RO and underwent positive selection for CCR7, leaving out terminally differentiated effector memory CD45RA+ cells. Using approximately 200 ng DNA, tens of thousands of T cell genomes, the sorted-subset replicate PCRs were run. The data were produced by immunoSEQ multiplex PCR, yet TCRdb's version contains in-frame clones alone and is incomplete. The table shows around 2,000,000 clones, with over 85% occurring only once. Trimming took 3 bases from V and 3 from J, leaving 11 bases between them. CDR1 is MNHEY, CDR2 SMNVEV, per germline (reference sequence). CDR3 size: 14 residues. A note on this clone: Its antigen is still unknown.

This sequence was found in a man younger than 30 in good health. This chain uses TRBV27 with TRBJ1-1; D not resolved. The sequenced sample was naive CD8+ T cells sorted from blood. This chain's CDR3 is CASSFLGSDTEAFF. CDR3 nucleotide sequence: TGTGCCAGCAGTTTCTTGGGCTCTGACACTGAAGCTTTCTTT.